These T cell receptor beta chains were read from a single sample in a study of PD-L1 blockade in urothelial cancer. TCRdb keeps only in-frame clones here, not all; method: immunoSEQ multiplex PCR. Of fewer than 90,000 clones listed, 85% to 95% are singletons. The specimen comprised PBMCs, sampled around atezolizumab (anti-PD-L1) treatment. The receptors come from a woman older than 75 with urothelial cancer. The CDR3 runs from the conserved cysteine through the conserved F or W. Fields, in order: CDR3 protein, CDR3 DNA, D gene, V gene, J gene, clone size. A D gene is named only where the DNA matches it firmly. Where a row states a size, it is once, few, many or the class of an expanded clone; other rows omit it.

CASSLEAGVYEQYF	TGTGCCAGCAGCTTAGAAGCGGGAGTCTACGAGCAGTACTTC	TRBD2	TRBV11-2	TRBJ2-7	.
CASSPVAGDSSYEQYF	TGTGCCAGCAGCCCCGTAGCGGGTGATAGCTCCTACGAGCAGTACTTC	TRBD2	TRBV14	TRBJ2-7	.
CASSTRGDRVSEQYF	TGTGCCAGTAGTACCCGGGGGGACAGGGTATCCGAGCAGTACTTC	TRBD1	TRBV19	TRBJ2-7	.
CASSLETALLGEQFF	TGCGCCAGCAGCTTGGAGACAGCCCTGCTTGGCGAGCAGTTCTTC	.	TRBV5-1	TRBJ2-1	once
CASSRDRVNTGELFF	TGCGCCAGCAGCCGGGACAGGGTGAACACCGGGGAGCTGTTTTTT	TRBD1	TRBV5-1	TRBJ2-2	.
CASSLYVGRTDTQYF	TGTGCCAGCAGCCTCTACGTTGGGCGCACAGATACGCAGTATTTT	.	TRBV14	TRBJ2-3	.
CASSEGQAVGYGYTF	TGTGCCAGCAGTGAGGGACAAGCTGTTGGGTATGGCTACACCTTC	.	TRBV6-1	TRBJ1-2	once
CASRVQGGGGNTIYF	TGTGCCAGCAGAGTACAGGGAGGGGGGGGAAACACCATATATTTT	.	TRBV6-1	TRBJ1-3	.
CASSLWTGVVNTEAFF	TGTGCCAGCAGTTTATGGACAGGGGTGGTTAACACTGAAGCTTTCTTT	TRBD1	TRBV28	TRBJ1-1	.
CARSHNRVRNTEAFF	TGTGCCAGAAGCCATAACAGGGTCCGGAACACTGAAGCTTTCTTT	.	TRBV5-3	TRBJ1-1	.
CASSPIGLTGELFF	TGTGCCAGCAGTCCAATTGGACTCACCGGGGAGCTGTTTTTT	.	TRBV6-4	TRBJ2-2	.
CASREGQGVREQYF	TGTGCCAGCAGAGAGGGACAGGGGGTCCGCGAGCAGTACTTC	TRBD1	TRBV6-5	TRBJ2-7	.
CAWSPRTSFGEQYF	TGTGCCTGGAGTCCCCGAACTAGCTTCGGAGAGCAGTACTTC	.	TRBV30	TRBJ2-7	.
CAWNKVAGGNEQFF	TGTGCCTGGAATAAGGTAGCGGGAGGTAATGAGCAGTTCTTC	TRBD2	TRBV30	TRBJ2-1	.
CASSEGGRSGAEAFF	TGCGCCAGCAGCGAGGGGGGGCGATCGGGGGCTGAAGCTTTCTTT	.	TRBV4-1	TRBJ1-1	.
CASSGPWGGPGELFF	TGTGCCAGCAGTGGCCCCTGGGGAGGCCCCGGGGAGCTGTTTTTT	.	TRBV2	TRBJ2-2	.
CASSGGWGRAGNTIYF	TGTGCCAGCAGTGGCGGGTGGGGGCGCGCTGGAAACACCATATATTTT	.	TRBV2	TRBJ1-3	few
CARKAGERVAGGPVGEQYF	TGTGCCCGCAAGGCAGGGGAGAGGGTAGCGGGAGGGCCGGTGGGCGAGCAGTACTTC	TRBD2	TRBV27	TRBJ2-7	.
CATSTRTGRVYNEQFF	TGTGCCACCAGCACCAGGACAGGGAGAGTCTACAATGAGCAGTTCTTC	TRBD1	TRBV15	TRBJ2-1	.
CASSPDFYGYTF	TGCGCCAGCAGCCCGGACTTCTATGGCTACACCTTC	.	TRBV5-1	TRBJ1-2	once
CASSHGLGDTGELFF	TGTGCCAGCAGCCATGGGCTAGGGGACACCGGGGAGCTGTTTTTT	.	TRBV4-2	TRBJ2-2	.
CSVEDRDYGYTF	TGCAGCGTGGAAGACAGGGACTATGGCTACACCTTC	TRBD1	TRBV29-1	TRBJ1-2	once
CASSSGLAGTYEQYF	TGTGCCAGCAGCTCAGGACTAGCGGGAACCTACGAGCAGTACTTC	TRBD2	TRBV5-4	TRBJ2-7	.
CASSPRDYEQYF	TGTGCCAGCAGCCCACGGGACTACGAGCAGTACTTC	.	TRBV28	TRBJ2-7	.
CAGASGTNTGELFF	TGTGCCGGCGCAAGCGGAACGAACACCGGGGAGCTGTTTTTT	.	TRBV2	TRBJ2-2	.
CASSVTGYGTDTQYF	TGTGCCAGCAGCGTGACAGGGTATGGCACAGATACGCAGTATTTT	TRBD1	TRBV9	TRBJ2-3	once
CAWSREGTQYF	TGTGCCTGGTCTCGGGAAGGGACCCAGTACTTC	.	TRBV30	TRBJ2-5	.
CASSPTTIQRLASNNEQFF	TGTGCCAGCAGCCCAACAACAATACAGCGACTAGCGAGTAACAATGAGCAGTTCTTC	TRBD2	TRBV7-6	TRBJ2-1	once
CASRPGTGSNQPQHF	TGTGCCAGCAGGCCGGGGACAGGTAGCAATCAGCCCCAGCATTTT	TRBD1	TRBV6-5	TRBJ1-5	few
CASNGYYGYTF	TGTGCCAGTAACGGGTACTATGGCTACACCTTC	.	TRBV19	TRBJ1-2	.
CASSEGTAEAFF	TGTGCCAGCAGTGAAGGGACAGCCGAAGCTTTCTTT	.	TRBV6-1	TRBJ1-1	.
CASSERVLGSTDSGNTIYF	TGTGCCAGCAGTGAAAGGGTCTTGGGTTCGACAGACTCTGGAAACACCATATATTTT	.	TRBV6-1	TRBJ1-3	.
CASRLALEQFF	TGTGCCAGCAGACTAGCCTTGGAGCAGTTCTTC	.	TRBV5-6	TRBJ2-1	.
CASSPQGSGRTYEQYF	TGTGCCAGCAGCCCCCAGGGTAGCGGGAGAACCTACGAGCAGTACTTC	TRBD2	TRBV5-4	TRBJ2-7	.
CATSRDIQGNQPQHF	TGTGCCACCAGCAGAGATATACAGGGCAATCAGCCCCAGCATTTT	.	TRBV15	TRBJ1-5	.
CASSQGLDRDTQYF	TGTGCCAGCAGCCAAGGGTTAGATCGGGATACGCAGTATTTT	.	TRBV14	TRBJ2-3	.
CASTLFRGTEAFF	TGCGCCAGCACCCTCTTCCGGGGCACTGAAGCTTTCTTT	.	TRBV4-1	TRBJ1-1	.
CAISESMRGYTF	TGTGCCATCAGTGAGTCAATGCGAGGCTACACCTTC	.	TRBV10-3	TRBJ1-2	.
CAWNRGPNTEAFF	TGTGCCTGGAATCGGGGTCCCAACACTGAAGCTTTCTTT	.	TRBV30	TRBJ1-1	.
CASSPHPDRKQYF	TGTGCCAGCAGCCCACATCCGGACAGGAAGCAGTACTTC	TRBD1	TRBV7-7	TRBJ2-7	.
CASSSQSGTGIYEQYF	TGTGCCAGCAGCTCCCAGTCCGGGACAGGGATCTACGAGCAGTACTTC	TRBD1	TRBV7-2	TRBJ2-7	.
CASSPLAGNTIYF	TGTGCCAGCAGTCCACTCGCTGGAAACACCATATATTTT	.	TRBV7-2	TRBJ1-3	.
CASAGTANTEAFF	TGCGCCAGCGCCGGGACAGCCAACACTGAAGCTTTCTTT	TRBD1	TRBV5-1	TRBJ1-1	.
CASSLGTGGFAYGYTF	TGTGCCAGCAGCTTAGGGACAGGGGGTTTTGCCTATGGCTACACCTTC	TRBD1	TRBV7-8	TRBJ1-2	.
CASTQTGYTDTQYF	TGTGCCAGCACCCAAACAGGGTATACAGATACGCAGTATTTT	.	TRBV6-5	TRBJ2-3	once
CASGGLAGEGLEQYF	TGCGCCAGCGGCGGACTAGCGGGAGAGGGGCTCGAGCAGTACTTC	TRBD2	TRBV10-2	TRBJ2-7	few
CASTPGGGLWTGELFF	TGTGCCAGTACTCCGGGGGGGGGTTTATGGACCGGGGAGCTGTTTTTT	TRBD2	TRBV19	TRBJ2-2	.
CASTQTSANTGELFF	TGTGCCAGCACCCAGACTTCGGCTAACACCGGGGAGCTGTTTTTT	.	TRBV7-9	TRBJ2-2	.
CASSSTETYEQYF	TGTGCCAGCAGTTCGACAGAAACCTACGAGCAGTACTTC	.	TRBV28	TRBJ2-7	.
CAWSGWTQSSYEQYF	TGTGCCTGGAGTGGCTGGACACAAAGCTCCTACGAGCAGTACTTC	.	TRBV30	TRBJ2-7	.
CASSGGGLGGNEQFF	TGTGCCAGCAGCGGAGGGGGACTAGGGGGCAATGAGCAGTTCTTC	TRBD2	TRBV9	TRBJ2-1	.
CASSLVQTSEAFF	TGTGCCAGCAGTTTGGTACAGACGAGTGAAGCTTTCTTT	.	TRBV6-6	TRBJ1-1	.
CASRSTGASTDTQYF	TGCGCCAGCAGGTCGACAGGGGCGAGCACAGATACGCAGTATTTT	TRBD1	TRBV10-2	TRBJ2-3	once
CASSLRSAGGPPEQFF	TGTGCCAGCAGCTTAAGATCGGCGGGAGGGCCACCTGAGCAGTTCTTC	TRBD2	TRBV5-4	TRBJ2-1	.
CASSPDSYNEQFF	TGTGCCAGCAGTCCCGACAGTTACAATGAGCAGTTCTTC	.	TRBV28	TRBJ2-1	.